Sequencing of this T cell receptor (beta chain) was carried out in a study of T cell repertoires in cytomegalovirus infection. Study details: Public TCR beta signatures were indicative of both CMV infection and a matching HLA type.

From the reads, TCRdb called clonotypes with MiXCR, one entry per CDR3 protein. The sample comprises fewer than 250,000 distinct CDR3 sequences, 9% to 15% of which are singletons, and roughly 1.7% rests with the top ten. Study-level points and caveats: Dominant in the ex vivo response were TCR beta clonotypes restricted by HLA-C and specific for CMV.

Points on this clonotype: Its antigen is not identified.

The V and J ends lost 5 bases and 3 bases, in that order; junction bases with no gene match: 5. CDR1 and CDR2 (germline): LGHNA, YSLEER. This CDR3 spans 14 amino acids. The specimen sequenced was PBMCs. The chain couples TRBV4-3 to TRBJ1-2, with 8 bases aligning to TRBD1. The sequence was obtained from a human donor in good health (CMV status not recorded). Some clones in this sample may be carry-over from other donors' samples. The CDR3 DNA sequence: TGCGCCAGCAGCACCATGACAGGGGACTATGGCTACACCTTC. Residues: CASSTMTGDYGYTF.